One sample yielded the 28 T cell receptor beta chains listed below, sequenced in a study of CD8+ T cells in alopecia areata. Described treatment: oral pan-JAK inhibitor, 5-10 mg twice daily. Extracted from the samples, RNA was reverse transcribed into cDNA to serve as the sequencing template. Sequencing was performed with immunoSEQ multiplex PCR; in TCRdb, only in-frame clones are kept and a portion is missing. The sample holds 160,000 or so clones, 65% seen once. The material sequenced was CD4+ T cells sorted from blood, taken at week 4, from a patient treated with tofacitinib. Receptors were obtained from a human donor with alopecia areata.

V is TRBV7-3 and J is TRBJ1-1, with 7 bases lining up with TRBD1. Unmatched junction bases numbered 6, after V lost 5 bases and J lost 6 bases. Germline V gene lookup returns CDR1 SGHTA and CDR2 FQGTGA. CDR3 size: 13 residues. Here the CDR3 reads CASSPDRVSEAFF. The CDR3 DNA is TGTGCCAGCAGCCCTGACAGGGTCTCTGAAGCTTTCTTT. Full variable domain (missing parts from reference TRBV7-3 and TRBJ1-1): GAGVSQTPSNKVTEKGKYVELRCDPISGHTALYWYRQSLGQGPEFLIYFQGTGAADDSGLPNDRFFAVRPEGSVSTLKIQRTERGDSAVYLCASSPDRVSEAFFGQGTRLTVV.

The table lists this clone with a few counts. V is TRBV27 and J is TRBJ2-5, with D possibly TRBD2 on 6 matching bases. Trimming removed 3 bases at V and 4 bases at J, with 15 bases between. The CDR3 contains 15 residues. The germline V gene encodes CDR1 MNHEY and CDR2 SMNVEV (reference sequence). CDR3 residues: CASSLMGGTRETQYF. CDR3 coding DNA: TGTGCCAGCAGTTTGATGGGGGGAACTCGAGAGACCCAGTACTTC.

This CDR3 is CSATQGTGELFF. The CDR3 nucleotides read TGCAGCGCCACACAGGGAACCGGGGAGCTGTTTTTT. V and J are TRBV29-1 and TRBJ2-2; the D gene is possibly TRBD1 (6 bases). Germline CDR1 reads SQVTM; CDR2 reads ANQGSEA. Trimming took off 7 bases at V and 5 bases at J, with 11 bases between the two ends. This CDR3 has 12 residues.

The table lists this clone with a few counts. The rearrangement uses TRBV9 and TRBJ1-2; no clear D. The CDR3 runs 14 residues. With 0 bases removed from V and 8 bases from J, the gap between germline ends came to 14 bases. Per the germline V gene, CDR1 is SGDLS and CDR2 is YYNGEE. The CDR3 spells CASSVDTLRGGYTF. The DNA of the CDR3 is TGTGCCAGCAGCGTAGATACCCTTCGCGGCGGCTACACCTTC.

CDR3 in amino acids: CASSVGRGGAYEQYF. CDR3 bases: TGTGCCAGCAGCGTAGGGCGGGGGGGCGCCTACGAGCAGTACTTC. This chain links TRBV9 with TRBJ2-7; 9 bases are a match to TRBD2. The CDR3 consists of 15 residues. V shed 0 bases and J 2 bases; nucleotides not matched to a gene: 3. Germline CDR1 SGDLS, CDR2 YYNGEE.

This rearrangement joins TRBV18 to TRBJ2-3, with D hard to call. Germline V gives CDR1 KGHSH, CDR2 LQKENI. The ends were cut back, 3 bases at V and 4 bases at J, with 17 bases in the middle. The length of the CDR3 is 16 residues. CDR3 sequence: CASSPGFVSLSDTQYF. In DNA form, the CDR3 reads TGTGCCAGCTCACCGGGGTTCGTTAGCCTCTCAGATACGCAGTATTTT.

This clone was recorded only once. V gene TRBV29-1 combines with J gene TRBJ1-3; D uncertain. Germline loops: CDR1 SQVTM, CDR2 ANQGSEA. The CDR3 sequence is 11 residues long. V was clipped by 6 bases and J by 3 bases, with 6 bases between them. The CDR3 DNA is TGCAGCGTGGGATTTGGAAACACCATATATTTT. It yields the protein CSVGFGNTIYF.

This clone was counted between two and nine times. The J gene is TRBJ1-2, the V gene TRBV10-3, with TRBD1 as a possible D gene (5 bases). The V end lost 0 bases, the J end lost 6 bases, and 8 bases lay between the germline ends. The V gene's germline CDR1 is ENHRY and CDR2 SYGVKD. The CDR3 is 13 residues long. Here the CDR3 DNA reads TGTGCCATCAGTGAGTCTGGGGGAGATGGCTACACCTTC. This encodes CAISESGGDGYTF.

The genes are TRBV13 and TRBJ1-2; 8 nucleotides line up with TRBD1. The CDR3 runs 15 residues. V shed 2 bases and J 2 bases; nucleotides not matched to a gene: 4. Germline V gene lookup returns CDR1 PRHDT and CDR2 FYEKMQ (reference sequence). The CDR3 sequence: CASSLWGTGNYGYTF. The CDR3 coding sequence is TGTGCCAGCAGCTTATGGGGGACAGGCAACTATGGCTACACCTTC.

The gene calls are TRBV30 and TRBJ1-5; 7 bases line up with TRBD1. The CDR3 covers 13 residues. After removal of 1 base from V and 7 bases from J, the junction contained 4 bases not matched to a gene. The germline V gene encodes CDR1 GTSNPN and CDR2 SVGIG (reference sequence). The CDR3 region has the DNA TGTGCCTGGAGTGCCGACAGGGAACAGCCCCAGCATTTT. Protein product: CAWSADREQPQHF. Looking up the rest from reference TRBV30 and TRBJ1-5 gives the full variable domain: SQTIHQWPATLVQPVGSPLSLECTVEGTSNPNLYWYRQAAGRGLQLLFYSVGIGQISSEVPQNLSASRPQDRQFILSSKKLLLSDSGFYLCAWSADREQPQHFGDGTRLSIL.

The rearrangement joins TRBV4-1 to TRBJ2-5; perhaps TRBD2 as D (6 bases). The germline gives CDR1 MGHRA, CDR2 YSYEKL. Trimming took off 6 bases at V and 0 bases at J, with 14 bases between the two ends. The CDR3 contains 15 residues. CDR3 coding DNA: TGCGCCAGCAGTCGTCTCAGGGAGGACCAAGAGACCCAGTACTTC. Its protein product is CASSRLREDQETQYF.

This rearrangement joins TRBV30 to TRBJ2-7, with 12 bases fitting TRBD1. There are 15 residues in the CDR3. J lost 4 bases, V lost 4 bases, and 8 bases had no gene match. Germline CDR1 is GTSNPN and CDR2 is SVGIG (reference sequence). This chain's CDR3 is CAWIRRDRGLYEQYF. DNA for the CDR3: TGTGCCTGGATCCGTCGGGACAGGGGGCTATACGAGCAGTACTTC.

The V call is TRBV11-2, the J call TRBJ1-2, with D maybe TRBD1 (5 bases). Germline V gene sequence: CDR1 SGHAT, CDR2 FQNNGV. The ends were cut back, 7 bases at V and 4 bases at J, with 16 bases in the middle. CDR3 size: 14 residues. The CDR3 DNA follows: TGTGCCAGCACCCGTACTGCAGGGCTCTATGGCTACACCTTC. The encoded protein is CASTRTAGLYGYTF.

This clone was seen a single time. V and J are TRBV5-6 and TRBJ2-5; D not certain. V lost 4 bases, J lost 0 bases, and 10 bases lay in between. CDR1 and CDR2 (germline): SGHDT, YYEEEE. The CDR3 extends over 14 amino acids. The DNA for the CDR3 is TGTGCCAGCAGCATCGGTGCATACCAAGAGACCCAGTACTTC. Protein product: CASSIGAYQETQYF. Drawing the rest from reference TRBV5-6 and TRBJ2-5, the complete variable domain is DAGVTQSPTHLIKTRGQQVTLRCSPKSGHDTVSWYQQALGQGPQFIFQYYEEEERQRGNFPDRFSGHQFPNYSSELNVNALLLGDSALYLCASSIGAYQETQYFGPGTRLLVL.

V gene TRBV25-1 combines with J gene TRBJ1-1; the D gene is possibly TRBD1 (5 bases). Germline V gene lookup returns CDR1 MGHDK and CDR2 SYGVNS. The CDR3 contains 11 residues. V gave up 4 bases and J gave up 7 bases, with 7 bases separating them. The CDR3 loop reads CASSARVEAFF. CDR3 coding DNA: TGTGCCAGCAGTGCCAGGGTTGAAGCTTTCTTT.

This chain joins TRBV4-1 and TRBJ1-2; D gene ambiguous. Germline CDR1 is MGHRA and CDR2 is YSYEKL. With 3 bases removed from V and 4 bases from J, the gap between germline ends came to 9 bases. This CDR3 spans 13 amino acids. CDR3 bases: TGCGCCAGCAGCCAGGGAAGCCTCTATGGCTACACCTTC. Translating it yields CASSQGSLYGYTF.

The CDR3 DNA follows: TGCAGCGCCCGACAGAGTTACACAGATACGCAGTATTTT. Translated, it gives CSARQSYTDTQYF. The chain recombines TRBV29-1 with TRBJ2-3, with D possibly being TRBD1 (5 bases). Trimming removed 7 bases at V and 2 bases at J, with 13 bases between. There are 13 residues in the CDR3. Germline V gene sequence: CDR1 SQVTM, CDR2 ANQGSEA.

The chain links TRBV20-1 to TRBJ2-3; D not resolved. The V gene lost 1 base and the J gene lost 8 bases, with 7 bases spanning the gap. Germline V gene lookup returns CDR1 DFQATT and CDR2 SNEGSKA (reference sequence). The CDR3 has 11 amino acids. The CDR3 loop reads CSARGGVTQYF. The DNA of the CDR3 is TGCAGTGCTAGAGGTGGGGTTACGCAGTATTTT.

This chain connects TRBV5-1 to TRBJ1-1; D call uncertain. Germline V gene data show CDR1 as SGHRS and CDR2 as YFSETQ. V dropped 0 bases and J dropped 3 bases, with 12 bases sitting between them. The CDR3 is 15 amino acids. The CDR3 sequence: CASSLGPERDTEAFF. DNA of the CDR3: TGCGCCAGCAGCTTGGGGCCGGAACGGGACACTGAAGCTTTCTTT.

The chain carries TRBV5-6 and TRBJ2-7; no reliable D call. Trimming removed 2 bases at V and 2 bases at J, with 2 bases between. There are 11 residues in the CDR3. Germline CDR1 and CDR2: SGHDT and YYEEEE. This CDR3 reads CASSFTYEQYF. The CDR3 bases are TGTGCCAGCAGCTTCACCTACGAGCAGTACTTC.

Concerning this clone itself: In the same sample, other DNA sequences code for this CDR3. The chain uses TRBV2 and TRBJ2-5; no reliable D call. CDR3 length equals 11 residues. V was clipped by 5 bases and J by 5 bases, with 6 bases between them. Per the germline V gene, CDR1 is SNHLY and CDR2 is FYNNEI. CDR3 DNA sequence: TGTGCCAGCAGTCTGTCGGAGACCCAGTACTTC. This translates into CASSLSETQYF.

This clone appeared a few times. This sample also contains other DNA sequences that code for the same CDR3. The chain links TRBV29-1 to TRBJ2-5; 8 nucleotides match TRBD1. This CDR3 is built from 13 residues. CDR1 and CDR2 (germline): SQVTM, ANQGSEA. The V and J ends lost 3 bases and 5 bases, in that order; junction bases with no gene match: 5. CDR3 in DNA: TGCAGCGTTGACCAGGGGGCGCGGGAGACCCAGTACTTC. It yields the protein CSVDQGARETQYF.

The chain combines TRBV30 with TRBJ2-3; D might be TRBD2 (7 bases). The V end lost 1 base, the J end lost 2 bases, and 22 bases lay between the germline ends. The germline V gene has CDR1 GTSNPN and CDR2 SVGIG (reference sequence). The CDR3 loop spans 18 amino acids. CDR3 coding DNA: TGTGCCTGGAGTGCGAAAGGGGGGGTCCGAAGTAACACAGATACGCAGTATTTT. This translates into CAWSAKGGVRSNTDTQYF.

V and J are TRBV29-1 and TRBJ1-1; no clear D. The length of the CDR3 is 11 residues. V was pared by 2 bases and J by 7 bases, with 8 bases between. Germline assignment: CDR1 SQVTM and CDR2 ANQGSEA. The CDR3 nucleotides read TGCAGCGTTGAAAGGGCAGTTGAAGCTTTCTTT. Its translation is CSVERAVEAFF.

V is TRBV5-6 and J is TRBJ1-2; D is unclear. From germline, CDR1 is SGHDT and CDR2 YYEEEE. The CDR3 extends over 14 amino acids. Trimming shortened V by 7 bases and J by 4 bases, and 17 bases separated the two germline ends. CDR3 nucleotide sequence: TGTGCCAGCTCAAGGGTTATCACATTCTATGGCTACACCTTC. Translated: CASSRVITFYGYTF.

The chain uses TRBV30 and TRBJ1-1; D remains ambiguous. V gave up 2 bases and J gave up 1 base, with 8 bases separating them. The CDR3 consists of 13 residues. The germline V gene encodes CDR1 GTSNPN and CDR2 SVGIG (reference sequence). CDR3 nucleotides: TGTGCCTGGAGTCTAGGGCGGAACACTGAAGCTTTCTTT. Its translation: CAWSLGRNTEAFF.

This clone appeared a few times. The J gene is TRBJ2-7, the V gene TRBV5-1; 8 positions match TRBD1. Germline-derived CDR1 and CDR2 are SGHRS and YFSETQ. CDR3 length: 15 residues. Trimming cost V 2 bases and J 2 bases; bases outside gene matches: 6. As DNA, the CDR3 is TGCGCCAGCAGCTTCCGGACAGGGCCCACCTACGAGCAGTACTTC. It specifies CASSFRTGPTYEQYF.

A remark on this clone: Compared with germline, one end of the junction differs, possibly owing to a read error. The CDR3 region is CASSLAGDNEQFF. For the CDR3, the DNA is TGTGCTAGCAGCTTGGCAGGGGACAATGAGCAGTTCTTC. The chain couples TRBV7-7 to TRBJ2-1, with D possibly matching TRBD1 (6 bases). The CDR3 loop spans 13 amino acids. Germline V gene sequence: CDR1 SSHAT, CDR2 FNYEAQ (reference sequence).